This T cell receptor beta chain is from a study of shared clonotypes between healthy human individuals. Sequencing used immunoSEQ multiplex PCR; TCRdb keeps in-frame clones, though not all of them. This sample carries fewer than 1.8 million clones, around 98.5% of them seen once, and the ten largest clones take 0.36%. V lost 4 bases to trimming and J lost 0 bases, with 7 bases between them. Germline CDR1 and CDR2: ENHRY and SYGVKD. The CDR3 length is 14 residues. Worth noting for this clone: Its antigen is unidentified. This same CDR3 is encoded by further DNA sequences in the sample.

Points from the study as a whole: Clonotype sharing among donors likely depends on sequencing depth.

The sequence derives from a man younger than 40 in good health. What was sequenced was naive CD4+ T cells sorted from blood. The sample's subset: CD45RA+ positively selected. The chain carries TRBV10-3 and TRBJ2-1, with D unresolved. This CDR3 is CAISGSSSYNEQFF. Written as DNA, the CDR3 is TGTGCCATCAGTGGCTCTAGCTCCTACAATGAGCAGTTCTTC.